The rows below give T cell receptor beta chains drawn from one sample of a study of T cell changes during pregnancy in multiple sclerosis. TCRdb keeps only in-frame clones here, not all; method: immunoSEQ multiplex PCR. The data hold around 100,000 clones, with approximately 91% observed a single time. The specimen was peripheral blood, collected in the second trimester of pregnancy. The receptor set was obtained from a female donor with multiple sclerosis, enrolled in a pregnancy study. CDR3s include the opening cysteine and the closing phenylalanine or tryptophan. D genes are given only for firm matches. The size field is filled for only some rows; it gives once, few, many or a size class.

d_call clone_size j_call v_call cdr3_aa cdr3_nt
TRBD2 - TRBJ2-1 TRBV6-6 CASSTRGGRAYEQFF TGTGCCAGCAGTACTCGTGGCGGGAGGGCCTATGAGCAGTTCTTC
- - TRBJ1-5 TRBV4-1 CASSQLSGEGQPQHF TGCGCCAGCAGCCAACTGAGCGGGGAAGGCCAGCCCCAGCATTTT
TRBD2 few TRBJ2-7 TRBV19 CASSIGLAGTYEQYF TGTGCCAGTAGTATAGGACTAGCGGGAACCTACGAGCAGTACTTC
TRBD1 - TRBJ1-1 TRBV5-6 CASSYWGRDRGEAFF TGTGCCAGCAGCTATTGGGGCCGGGACAGGGGGGAAGCTTTCTTT
- - TRBJ1-1 TRBV2 CASIKIQAFTEAFF TGTGCCAGCATAAAAATACAGGCCTTCACTGAAGCTTTCTTT
- - TRBJ2-3 TRBV4-1 CASSQLAPKDTQYF TGCGCCAGCAGCCAACTGGCCCCCAAAGATACGCAGTATTTT
TRBD2 - TRBJ2-7 TRBV27 CASSLGSGGARDEQYF TGTGCCAGCAGTTTAGGGTCGGGGGGGGCCCGGGACGAGCAGTACTTC
TRBD2 - TRBJ2-3 TRBV6-7 CASSYELAGGPTDTQYF TGTGCCAGCAGTTACGAACTAGCGGGAGGACCCACAGATACGCAGTATTTT
TRBD1 - TRBJ1-1 TRBV6-5 CASSFRGRFAEAFF TGTGCCAGCAGTTTTAGGGGGCGGTTCGCTGAAGCTTTCTTT
- - TRBJ2-1 TRBV7-3 CASSLKGGLSSYNEQFF TGTGCCAGCAGCTTAAAAGGGGGACTAAGCTCCTACAATGAGCAGTTCTTC
TRBD1 - TRBJ1-2 TRBV19 CASSHPGQGGYYGYTF TGTGCCAGTAGCCACCCGGGACAGGGGGGATACTATGGCTACACCTTC
TRBD1 - TRBJ2-2 TRBV5-4 CASSLPGGLNTGELFF TGTGCCAGCAGCTTACCAGGGGGTTTGAACACCGGGGAGCTGTTTTTT
- - TRBJ2-7 TRBV11-2 CASSFNRGTTYEQYF TGTGCCAGCAGCTTTAACAGGGGGACTACCTACGAGCAGTACTTC
TRBD2 - TRBJ2-7 TRBV6-4 CASSDSIASGRYFPSQDEQYF TGTGCCAGCAGTGACTCGATTGCTAGCGGGAGGTACTTCCCCTCACAGGACGAGCAGTACTTC
TRBD1 - TRBJ2-7 TRBV19 CASSLTGGTYEQYF TGTGCCAGTAGCCTGACAGGGGGCACCTACGAGCAGTACTTC
- - TRBJ2-3 TRBV29-1 CSAITDTQYF TGCAGCGCCATCACAGATACGCAGTATTTT
TRBD1 once TRBJ1-1 TRBV2 CASRRQGQMNTEAFF TGTGCCAGCAGGAGACAGGGACAAATGAACACTGAAGCTTTCTTT
- - TRBJ2-5 TRBV25-1 CASSEYWGVETQYF TGTGCCAGCAGTGAATATTGGGGCGTAGAGACCCAGTACTTC
- - TRBJ2-2 TRBV6-5 CASSYSLAAGELFF TGTGCCAGCAGTTACTCACTAGCTGCCGGGGAGCTGTTTTTT
TRBD1 once TRBJ1-2 TRBV28 CASSEQGPYGYTF TGTGCCAGCAGTGAACAGGGGCCCTATGGCTACACCTTC
- - TRBJ1-5 TRBV27 CASSLSPPGPQTHSNQPQHF TGTGCCAGCAGTTTATCCCCCCCAGGGCCTCAGACCCATAGCAATCAGCCCCAGCATTTT
- - TRBJ2-5 TRBV4-3 CASSQGLIQETQYF TGCGCCAGCAGCCAAGGACTGATACAAGAGACCCAGTACTTC
- once TRBJ2-3 TRBV6-5 CASTRLGADTQYF TGTGCCAGCACAAGACTAGGCGCAGATACGCAGTATTTT
- - TRBJ2-5 TRBV1 CTSSPLTGEEDQYF TGCACCAGCAGCCCGCTAACAGGGGAAGAGGACCAGTACTTC